This T cell receptor (beta chain) was captured by sequencing in a study of T cell repertoires in aging, cancer and after chemotherapy. Peripheral blood genomic DNA, not sorted cells or RNA, was the template. This clonotype is judged medium-sized (0.01 to 0.1%). Its target is not known. Study-level findings and limits: Rebound thymic output was suggested by rising median generation probability during chemotherapy in each cancer cohort. Healthy donors lost TCR diversity with age mainly through richness, cancer patients through richness and evenness. Immunological memory after chemotherapy cannot be judged from the repertoire data.

TRB rearrangements spanning V, D and J were amplified using mixed TRB-A/B primers. TCRdb reprocessed the multiplex PCR reads with MiXCR, giving one entry per CDR3 protein. This sample has around 5,000 distinct CDR3 sequences, with 20% to 30% found just once. In germline, CDR1 is MNHNS, CDR2 SASEGT. The CDR3 consists of 16 residues. Between the trimmed V and J ends, which lost 3 bases and 2 bases, there was a span of 17 bases. Sequencing was performed on blood. The source of this sequence is a human donor in good health. The chain carries TRBV6-1 and TRBJ2-7; D is ambiguous. DNA of the CDR3: TGTGCCAGCAGTGACGAAATGGACCCTAGTCCCTACGAGCAGTACTTC. It translates to CASSDEMDPSPYEQYF.